This T cell receptor beta chain was recorded in a study of regulatory T cells in long-lasting Graves disease. V was clipped by 6 bases and J by 0 bases; unmatched bases: 5. The germline gives CDR1 MNHEY, CDR2 SMNVEV (reference sequence). This CDR3 comprises 15 residues. Arm-PCR of CDR3 regions with iRepertoire HTBI primers generated TCR beta libraries. TCRdb reprocessed the multiplex PCR reads via MiXCR and lists one record per CDR3 protein. The sample carries hundreds of thousands of distinct CDR3 sequences, around 16% recorded once. With regard to this clonotype: Its specificity is unknown.

Overall study results and limits: The study found lower TCR diversity in persistent Graves' patients than in newly diagnosed ones.

The sample's time point: newly diagnosed GD, antithyroid drugs for less than 3 months. RNA isolated from PBMCs was used to make the TCR library. This sample also belongs to another study, concerning T cells in Graves' hyperthyroidism and ophthalmopathy. As reported in that work: Ophthalmopathy was identified by the model a median about seven months ahead of onset.

The sequencing here drew on peripheral blood mononuclear cells (PBMCs), taken at new diagnosis, from a patient treated with antithyroid drugs. This TCR was sampled from a woman aged 35-60 years with Graves disease. The J gene is TRBJ2-1, the V gene TRBV27; 7 nucleotides align to TRBD2. The CDR3 reads CASRSGVRSYNEQFF. The CDR3 DNA sequence: TGTGCCAGCAGGAGCGGGGTGCGCTCCTACAATGAGCAGTTCTTC.